The source of this T cell receptor (beta chain) is a study of PD-L1 blockade in urothelial cancer. Across the whole study: Blood was tested 3 weeks (second dose) and 6 weeks into treatment. The study recovered a median of roughly 150,000 T cells per blood sample.

The V end was cut by 0 bases, the J end by 5 bases, with 12 bases between. The CDR3 covers 15 residues. Germline CDR1 is SGDLS and CDR2 is YYNGEE. Noted time point: peripheral blood 6 weeks after treatment start. Between 1 and 8 samples per patient were obtained, pretreatment and on-treatment. The table came from immunoSEQ multiplex PCR; TCRdb's copy has only in-frame clones and leaves some out. This repertoire shows some 51,000 clones, more than 75% found once; its top ten account for 2% to 3%. The clonotype was recovered from a man aged 55 to 70 with urothelial cancer. This chain connects TRBV9 to TRBJ1-5; TRBD1 might be the D (5 bases). The input for sequencing was PBMCs, taken around atezolizumab (anti-PD-L1) treatment. In DNA, the CDR3 is TGTGCCAGCAGCGTAGGGCAGGGAGGAGATCAGCCCCAGCATTTT. This sequence encodes CASSVGQGGDQPQHF.